This T cell receptor beta chain was identified during a study of T cell responses to AZD1222 COVID-19 vaccine. The V and J ends lost 1 base and 8 bases, in that order; junction bases with no gene match: 12. Germline V gene sequence: CDR1 SGHVS, CDR2 FQNEAQ. The CDR3 spans 16 residues. Clones were sequenced by immunoSEQ multiplex PCR, and TCRdb holds only the in-frame ones, with some missing. The sample shows about 120,000 clones, around 87% of them seen only once. The source material was peripheral blood, sampled on day 0 of AZD1222 vaccination. V and J are TRBV7-8 and TRBJ2-7, with 9 positions matching TRBD2. The clonotype comes from an adult in good health. The CDR3 sequence is CASSLDLAGTVEKQYF. CDR3 coding DNA: TGTGCCAGCAGCTTAGACCTAGCGGGGACCGTTGAGAAGCAGTACTTC.